These 19 T cell receptor beta chains share one sample of origin, sequenced in a study of blood T cell repertoires in COVID-19. Some clones are missing from TCRdb's copy, which holds only in-frame ones; the method was immunoSEQ multiplex PCR. The repertoire holds about 310,000 clones, with roughly 89% as singletons. The sample was PBMCs or T cells enriched from blood (not recorded which). These receptors all come from a woman aged 18-29 years who had recovered from COVID-19.

The chain uses TRBV6-1 and TRBJ1-1; no clear D. CDR1 is MNHNS and CDR2 is SASEGT in the germline V gene. Deletions cut 2 bases from V and 3 bases from J, with 4 bases between. CDR3 length equals 12 residues. In DNA form, the CDR3 reads TGTGCCAGCAGTGAATCTCACACTGAAGCTTTCTTT. It is translated as CASSESHTEAFF.

The J gene is TRBJ1-4, the V gene TRBV28; 10 nucleotides match TRBD1. CDR3 length equals 14 residues. The germline CDR1 and CDR2 sequences are MDHEN and SYDVKM. The trim removed 5 bases at V and 7 bases at J, leaving 4 bases unmatched. The chain's CDR3 is CASSRQGALEKLFF. CDR3 DNA: TGTGCCAGCAGTCGACAGGGGGCGCTTGAAAAACTGTTTTTT.

The chain joins TRBV4-2 to TRBJ1-5; TRBD1 agrees at 9 bases. The germline CDR1 and CDR2 sequences are LGHNA and YNFKEQ. J gave up 1 base and V 4 bases, and 14 bases lay outside the gene matches. The CDR3 has 19 amino acids. CDR3 in DNA: TGTGCCAGCAGCCCTCGGGGGGGACAGGGAGCGGAAAGCAATCAGCCCCAGCATTTT. It encodes CASSPRGGQGAESNQPQHF.

The chain carries TRBV9 and TRBJ1-2, with 7 bases that match TRBD1. Germline V gene data show CDR1 as SGDLS and CDR2 as YYNGEE. This CDR3 has 14 residues. V was clipped by 4 bases and J by 7 bases; unmatched bases: 10. The CDR3 coding sequence is TGTGCCAGCAGCTCCCAGACAGGGACGGGTGGCTACACCTTC. It codes for CASSSQTGTGGYTF.

CDR3 amino acids: CASSTQDRLNTEAFF. In nucleotides, the CDR3 is TGTGCCAGTAGTACGCAGGACAGACTGAACACTGAAGCTTTCTTT. V usage is TRBV19 and J usage is TRBJ1-1, with a possible D match to TRBD1 (6 bases). CDR1 and CDR2 (germline): LNHDA, SQIVND (reference sequence). The CDR3 consists of 15 residues. V was clipped by 4 bases and J by 0 bases, with 12 bases between them.

This clone was picked up one time. The chain employs TRBV4-3 and TRBJ2-2; 11 nucleotides line up with TRBD2. Losses at the gene ends were 0 bases for V and 6 bases for J; bases not matched to a gene: 6. CDR3 size: 17 residues. CDR1 and CDR2 (germline): LGHNA, YSLEER. The CDR3 sequence is CASSQDYLAGGPGELFF. The CDR3 region has the DNA TGCGCCAGCAGCCAAGATTATTTAGCGGGAGGGCCCGGGGAGCTGTTTTTT.

The chain links TRBV6-5 to TRBJ2-3; 7 nucleotides align to TRBD1. J lost 8 bases, V lost 7 bases, and 9 bases had no gene match. This CDR3 is built from 13 residues. Germline V gene lookup returns CDR1 MNHEY and CDR2 SVGAGI. The CDR3 DNA is TGTGCCAGCAACACCGTTCCAGGGGGTACGCAGTATTTT. Its protein is CASNTVPGGTQYF.

This clone has just one count. The chain employs TRBV6-5 and TRBJ1-4, with D unclear. V was pared by 5 bases and J by 6 bases, with 16 bases between. The CDR3 contains 15 residues. Germline V lookup: CDR1 MNHEY, CDR2 SVGAGI. Here the CDR3 reads CASSRQGGRDEKLFF. Here the CDR3 DNA reads TGTGCCAGCAGTCGCCAAGGAGGGAGGGATGAAAAACTGTTTTTT.

This chain links TRBV19 with TRBJ1-2, with D hard to call. This CDR3 contains 14 residues. Germline CDR1 and CDR2: LNHDA and SQIVND (reference sequence). The germline V and J ends were trimmed by 6 bases and 4 bases, with 15 bases remaining between them. CDR3 loop: CASRLSTGLYGYTF. The CDR3 nucleotides read TGTGCCAGTAGACTCTCGACTGGCCTCTATGGCTACACCTTC.

The chain is built from TRBV5-1 and TRBJ1-1; tentatively, D is TRBD1 (6 bases). The CDR3 totals 14 residues. Germline CDR1 and CDR2: SGHRS and YFSETQ. V was shortened by 2 bases and J by 1 base, with 9 bases between the two germline ends. The CDR3 coding sequence is TGCGCCAGCAGCTTAGTCAGGGGGAACACTGAAGCTTTCTTT. This sequence encodes CASSLVRGNTEAFF.

The chain is built from TRBV4-1 and TRBJ2-5; TRBD2 matches 13 bases. The CDR3 is 17 residues long. Losses at the gene ends were 3 bases for V and 3 bases for J; bases not matched to a gene: 7. Germline values: CDR1 MGHRA, CDR2 YSYEKL. CDR3 sequence reads: CASSQSRTSGGEETQYF. In nucleotides, the CDR3 is TGCGCCAGCAGCCAGTCTCGGACTAGCGGGGGAGAAGAGACCCAGTACTTC.

This chain joins TRBV4-3 and TRBJ2-1; 9 bases line up with TRBD1. The CDR3 consists of 18 residues. Trimming cost V 4 bases and J 11 bases; bases outside gene matches: 21. From germline, CDR1 is LGHNA and CDR2 YSLEER. The CDR3 nucleotides are TGCGCCAGCAGCCCAGACAGGGGGAATTTGTTTAAAGGATTCCAGCAGTTCTTC. Residues: CASSPDRGNLFKGFQQFF.

The chain uses TRBV2 and TRBJ2-3, with 7 nucleotides matching TRBD2. V gave up 5 bases and J gave up 6 bases; unmatched junction bases: 8. The CDR3 has 14 residues. Germline V CDR1 and CDR2: SNHLY, FYNNEI. The DNA of the CDR3 is TGTGCCAGCAGTAAACGGGACTATCGGGATACGCAGTATTTT. Protein sequence: CASSKRDYRDTQYF.

The table lists this clone with a count of one. This rearrangement joins TRBV2 to TRBJ1-2; TRBD1 is a possible D gene (5 bases). V gave up 9 bases and J gave up 8 bases, with 22 bases separating them. The CDR3 runs to 14 residues. The germline gives CDR1 SNHLY, CDR2 FYNNEI. CDR3 sequence (DNA): TGTGCCAGAGAGAGGAGGGGCCTCACCAGAGGCTACACCTTC. It is translated as CARERRGLTRGYTF. Based on the CDR3 plus reference TRBV2 and TRBJ1-2, the full variable domain is EPEVTQTPSHQVTQMGQEVILRCVPISNHLYFYWYRQILGQKVEFLVSFYNNEISEKSEIFDDQFSVERPDGSNFTLKIRSTKLEDSAMYFCARERRGLTRGYTFGSGTRLTVV.

The rearrangement links TRBV28 to TRBJ2-2; possibly TRBD1 for D (5 bases). This CDR3 is built from 15 residues. CDR1 and CDR2 from the germline V gene are MDHEN and SYDVKM. V was shortened by 5 bases and J by 1 base, with 11 bases between the two germline ends. The CDR3: CASSPTTENTGELFF. Written as DNA, the CDR3 is TGTGCCAGCAGTCCCACGACAGAGAACACCGGGGAGCTGTTTTTT.

V gene TRBV4-3 combines with J gene TRBJ2-7; tentative D call: TRBD2 (7 bases). The V gene's germline CDR1 is LGHNA and CDR2 YSLEER. V lost 3 bases to trimming and J lost 3 bases, with 18 bases between them. The CDR3 length is 16 residues. CDR3 DNA: TGCGCCAGCAGCCAGAGATTGGGGGAGGGGGACTACGAGCAGTACTTC. It specifies CASSQRLGEGDYEQYF.

The chain combines TRBV13 with TRBJ1-1; D is perhaps TRBD1 (5 bases). The germline V gene encodes CDR1 PRHDT and CDR2 FYEKMQ (reference sequence). There are 13 residues in the CDR3. The ends were cut back, 5 bases at V and 6 bases at J, with 13 bases in the middle. DNA of the CDR3: TGTGCCAGCAGCCCCCGCGGGGCTCCTGAAGCTTTCTTT. The encoded protein is CASSPRGAPEAFF.

The V call is TRBV11-2, the J call TRBJ2-5; D not certain. The germline gives CDR1 SGHAT, CDR2 FQNNGV. The CDR3 has 12 amino acids. V gave up 6 bases and J gave up 4 bases, with 9 bases separating them. The DNA of the CDR3 is TGTGCCAGCAGTCAAACCGGAGAGACCCAGTACTTC. Amino acids: CASSQTGETQYF.

This chain connects TRBV19 to TRBJ2-1, with a weak D call TRBD2 (6 bases). Germline V gene lookup returns CDR1 LNHDA and CDR2 SQIVND (reference sequence). The V end was cut by 3 bases, the J end by 2 bases, with 8 bases between. The CDR3 is 14 residues long. CDR3 sequence reads: CASSMEGPYNEQFF. In DNA, the CDR3 is TGTGCCAGTAGTATGGAGGGTCCCTACAATGAGCAGTTCTTC.